The next 9 T cell receptor beta chains were all read from a single sample in a study of beta chain features in type 1 diabetes. Every isolated RNA sample was fully reverse transcribed, so sequencing captured expressed TCRB transcripts. TCRdb's table, derived via immunoSEQ multiplex PCR, lists solely in-frame clones and lacks some. In the table there are 900,000 or so clones, under 20% of which are singletons. Input material: naive CD4+ T cells from blood. These receptors all come from a woman younger than 30 in good health.

Only a few counts were recorded for this clone. The rearrangement links TRBV25-1 to TRBJ2-1; 7 bases match TRBD1. CDR1 is MGHDK and CDR2 is SYGVNS in the germline V gene. CDR3 length equals 14 residues. V gave up 5 bases and J gave up 3 bases; unmatched junction bases: 4. The CDR3 region has the DNA TGTGCCAGCAGTCGAACAGGGGTCTACAATGAGCAGTTCTTC. It yields the protein CASSRTGVYNEQFF.

The chain is built from TRBV7-2 and TRBJ2-5, with D possibly TRBD2 on 6 matching bases. CDR1 is SGHTA and CDR2 is FQGNSA in the germline V gene. The germline V and J ends were trimmed by 5 bases and 4 bases, with 17 bases remaining between them. The CDR3 consists of 15 residues. This CDR3 reads CASSPPGGAGETQYF. The CDR3 region has the DNA TGTGCCAGCAGCCCACCGGGCGGGGCAGGAGAGACCCAGTACTTC.

V is TRBV6-6 and J is TRBJ2-7, with 16 positions matching TRBD2. The V and J ends lost 5 bases and 6 bases, in that order; junction bases with no gene match: 4. The CDR3 is 15 residues long. From germline, CDR1 is MNHNY and CDR2 SVGAGI (reference sequence). The CDR3 sequence is CASSVGLAGGLEQYF. In DNA, the CDR3 is TGTGCCAGCAGTGTGGGACTAGCGGGAGGGCTCGAGCAGTACTTC.

As to this clone: The germline gene is not matched at one end of the junction; a read error may be the cause. The V and J genes are TRBV7-2 and TRBJ2-7, with no clear D. This CDR3 is built from 14 residues. The germline V gene has CDR1 SGHTA and CDR2 FQGNSA. The CDR3 is CASSLELGLYQQYF. The CDR3 bases are TGTGCCAGCAGCTTAGAACTGGGCCTCTACCAGCAGTACTTC. Filled out from reference TRBV7-2 and TRBJ2-7, the complete variable domain reads GAGVSQSPSNKVTEKGKDVELRCDPISGHTALYWYRQSLGQGLEFLIYFQGNSAPDKSGLPSDRFSAERTGGSVSTLTIQRTQQEDSAVYLCASSLELGLYQQYFGPGTRLTVT.

The CDR3, as DNA: TGTGCCAGCAGTGAATCGGGGGGGGTCCATGAGCAGTTCTTC. It translates to CASSESGGVHEQFF. The gene calls are TRBV6-1 and TRBJ2-1; 8 nucleotides agree with TRBD2. The length of the CDR3 is 14 residues. The V gene end was trimmed by 2 bases and the J gene end by 8 bases; junction bases not matched to a gene: 5. Germline V gene data show CDR1 as MNHNS and CDR2 as SASEGT.

The J gene is TRBJ1-2, the V gene TRBV4-1, with D unclear. Trimming cost V 0 bases and J 5 bases, with 4 bases left between them. The CDR3 sequence is 12 residues long. CDR1 and CDR2 from the germline V gene are MGHRA and YSYEKL. The CDR3 region has the DNA TGCGCCAGCAGCCAAGATACTTATGGCTACACCTTC. It translates to CASSQDTYGYTF.

The sample holds a few counts of this clone. The V call is TRBV28, the J call TRBJ2-5; TRBD1 matches 9 bases. The junction had 19 bases not matched to a gene; V was cut back by 8 bases and J by 3 bases. Germline V lookup: CDR1 MDHEN, CDR2 SYDVKM. The CDR3 totals 18 residues. The CDR3 region is CASRSLVNRGLGKETQYF. CDR3 coding DNA: TGTGCCAGCCGATCCCTTGTCAACAGGGGGCTGGGCAAAGAGACCCAGTACTTC.

This chain links TRBV15 with TRBJ2-5; D tentatively reads TRBD1 or TRBD2 (5 bases each). The J call could be wrong; TRBJ2-7 is a better fit for the DNA end. The CDR3 is 14 residues long. In germline, CDR1 is LNHNV, CDR2 YYDKDF (reference sequence). CDR3 DNA: TGTGCCACCAGCAACACCGGGACCCATTACGAGCAGTACTTC. It codes for CATSNTGTHYEQYF.

This clone was found a few times. The V gene is TRBV7-2, the J gene TRBJ2-2; no reliable D call. Per germline, CDR1 SGHTA and CDR2 FQGNSA. The CDR3 spans 15 residues. Trimming pared 8 bases from V and 1 base from J, leaving 14 bases between. The CDR3, as DNA: TGTGCCAGCGGTCGGGCCCCAGGGAACACCGGGGAGCTGTTTTTT. Amino acid sequence: CASGRAPGNTGELFF.